The sequence of this TCR beta chain was determined in a study of T cells in Graves' hyperthyroidism and ophthalmopathy. Study-wide results and caveats: In simple terms, a model built on 13 V-J features told ophthalmopathy apart from stable hyperthyroidism. Clonotypes that were expanded in thyroid above 0.001 mostly appeared in blood too.

This clonotype was detected ten times or more. Its antigen is unidentified. RNA transcripts provided the source from which TCR beta CDR3 regions were amplified. HTBI primers were the set used in a first-round RT-PCR of the TCR CDR3. TCRdb itself ran the multiplex PCR reads through MiXCR, one entry per CDR3 protein. The sample contains about 410,000 distinct CDR3 sequences, under 15% of which appear only once. From germline, CDR1 is MNHNS and CDR2 SASEGT. Trimming cost V 4 bases and J 2 bases; bases outside gene matches: 3. CDR3 length: 14 amino acids. Orbital computed tomography and thyroid ultrasound, together with serum TRAb and thyroxine and clinical symptoms, were used for diagnoses. The source of the PBMCs was less than 12 ml of fresh peripheral blood.

This chain connects TRBV6-1 to TRBJ2-5; the match to TRBD1 covers 8 bases. Sequencing used blood. The clonotype comes from a man between 18 and 35 years old with Graves' ophthalmopathy. CDR3 region: CASSARTGQETQYF. The CDR3 DNA sequence: TGTGCCAGCAGTGCCCGGACAGGGCAAGAGACCCAGTACTTC.